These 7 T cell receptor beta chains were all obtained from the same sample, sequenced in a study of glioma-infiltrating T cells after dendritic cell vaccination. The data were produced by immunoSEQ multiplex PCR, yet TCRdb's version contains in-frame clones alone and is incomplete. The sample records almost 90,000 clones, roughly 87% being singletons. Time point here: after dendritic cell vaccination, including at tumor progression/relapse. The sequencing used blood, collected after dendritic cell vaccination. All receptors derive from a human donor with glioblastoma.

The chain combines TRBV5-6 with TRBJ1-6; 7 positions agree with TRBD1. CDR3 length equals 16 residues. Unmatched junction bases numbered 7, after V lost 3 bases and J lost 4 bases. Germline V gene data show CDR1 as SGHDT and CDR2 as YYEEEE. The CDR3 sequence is CASSSTDRIYNSPLHF. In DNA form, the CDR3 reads TGTGCCAGCAGCTCCACGGACAGGATTTATAATTCACCCCTCCACTTT.

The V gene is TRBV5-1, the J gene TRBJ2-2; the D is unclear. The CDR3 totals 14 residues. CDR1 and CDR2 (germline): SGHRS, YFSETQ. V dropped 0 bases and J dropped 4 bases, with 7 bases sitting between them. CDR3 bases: TGCGCCAGCAGCTTGGCCATCGGCACCGGGGAGCTGTTTTTT. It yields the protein CASSLAIGTGELFF. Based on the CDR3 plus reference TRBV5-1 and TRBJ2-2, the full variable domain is KAGVTQTPRYLIKTRGQQVTLSCSPISGHRSVSWYQQTPGQGLQFLFEYFSETQRNKGNFPGRFSGRQFSNSRSEMNVSTLELGDSALYLCASSLAIGTGELFFGEGSRLTVL.

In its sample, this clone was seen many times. CDR3 coding DNA: TGTGCCAGCAGCTTGGACGGGGGATGGTGGAATCAGCCCCAGCATTTT. This gives the protein CASSLDGGWWNQPQHF. The J gene is TRBJ1-5, the V gene TRBV5-8, with a weak D call TRBD1 (5 bases). CDR1 and CDR2 (germline): SGHTS, YDEGEE. Trimming removed 0 bases from V and 4 bases from J, with 14 bases in between. The length of the CDR3 is 16 residues.

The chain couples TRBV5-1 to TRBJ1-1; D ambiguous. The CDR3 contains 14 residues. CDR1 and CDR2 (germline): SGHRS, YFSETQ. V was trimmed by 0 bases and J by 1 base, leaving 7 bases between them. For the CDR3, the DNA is TGCGCCAGCAGCTTGGGACTTCCGAACACTGAAGCTTTCTTT. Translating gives CASSLGLPNTEAFF. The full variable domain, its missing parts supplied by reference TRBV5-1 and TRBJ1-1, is KAGVTQTPRYLIKTRGQQVTLSCSPISGHRSVSWYQQTPGQGLQFLFEYFSETQRNKGNFPGRFSGRQFSNSRSEMNVSTLELGDSALYLCASSLGLPNTEAFFGQGTRLTVV.

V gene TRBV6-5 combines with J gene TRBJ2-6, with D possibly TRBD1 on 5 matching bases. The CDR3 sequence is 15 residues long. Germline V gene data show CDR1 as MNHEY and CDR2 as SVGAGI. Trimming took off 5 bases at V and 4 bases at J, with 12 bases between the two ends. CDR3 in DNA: TGTGCCAGCAGTCGACAGATAGGGGGGGCCAACGTCCTGACTTTC. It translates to CASSRQIGGANVLTF.

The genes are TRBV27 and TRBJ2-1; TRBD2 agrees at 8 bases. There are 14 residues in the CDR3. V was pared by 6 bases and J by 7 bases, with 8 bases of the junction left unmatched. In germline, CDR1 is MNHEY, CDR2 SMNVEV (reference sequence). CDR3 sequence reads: CASSPSIAGNEQFF. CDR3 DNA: TGTGCCAGCAGCCCTTCGATAGCGGGGAATGAGCAGTTCTTC.

The CDR3 loop is CAISELQRNSYEQYF. The CDR3 nucleotides read TGTGCCATCAGTGAGCTGCAGCGGAACTCCTACGAGCAGTACTTC. The gene calls are TRBV10-3 and TRBJ2-7; TRBD2 is a possible D gene (5 bases). Germline values: CDR1 ENHRY, CDR2 SYGVKD. There are 15 residues in the CDR3. Deletions cut 2 bases from V and 0 bases from J, with 11 bases between.